This record looks at one T cell receptor (beta chain) sequence and its context. This specimen belongs to a study of blood T cell repertoires in COVID-19. Study overall: Samples taken during acute and convalescent COVID-19 were collected in the United States, Italy and Spain. Nucleic acid was either cDNA or gDNA, and it came from T cells, B-cell-depleted T cells, or PBMCs.

The repertoire was sequenced with immunoSEQ multiplex PCR; TCRdb's copy has only in-frame clones and lacks some. The sample shows over 45,000 clones, roughly 80% of them seen only once. Trimming shortened V by 2 bases and J by 8 bases, and 11 bases separated the two germline ends. This CDR3 spans 13 amino acids. Germline V gene sequence: CDR1 SGDLS, CDR2 YYNGEE. Sequencing was performed on peripheral blood. The V and J genes are TRBV9 and TRBJ2-1; D is possibly TRBD2 (6 bases). The origin of this receptor is a human donor in a cohort sampled during active or convalescent COVID-19. The CDR3 is CASSVTSNDEQFF. In DNA form, the CDR3 reads TGTGCCAGCAGCGTGACTAGTAACGATGAGCAGTTCTTC.